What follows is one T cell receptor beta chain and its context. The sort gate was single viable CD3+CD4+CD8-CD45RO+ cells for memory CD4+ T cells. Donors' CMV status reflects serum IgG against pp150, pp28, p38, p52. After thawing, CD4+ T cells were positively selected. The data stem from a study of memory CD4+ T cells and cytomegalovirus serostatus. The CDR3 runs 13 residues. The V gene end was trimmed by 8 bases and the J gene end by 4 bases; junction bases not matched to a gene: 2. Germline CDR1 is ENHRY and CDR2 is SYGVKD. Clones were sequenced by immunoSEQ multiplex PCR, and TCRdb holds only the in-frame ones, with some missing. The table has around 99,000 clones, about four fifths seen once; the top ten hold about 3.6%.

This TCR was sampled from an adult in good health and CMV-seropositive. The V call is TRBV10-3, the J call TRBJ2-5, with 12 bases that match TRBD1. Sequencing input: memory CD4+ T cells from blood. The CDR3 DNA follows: TGTGCCATCGGGACAGGGGGCGTAGAGACCCAGTACTTC. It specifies CAIGTGGVETQYF.